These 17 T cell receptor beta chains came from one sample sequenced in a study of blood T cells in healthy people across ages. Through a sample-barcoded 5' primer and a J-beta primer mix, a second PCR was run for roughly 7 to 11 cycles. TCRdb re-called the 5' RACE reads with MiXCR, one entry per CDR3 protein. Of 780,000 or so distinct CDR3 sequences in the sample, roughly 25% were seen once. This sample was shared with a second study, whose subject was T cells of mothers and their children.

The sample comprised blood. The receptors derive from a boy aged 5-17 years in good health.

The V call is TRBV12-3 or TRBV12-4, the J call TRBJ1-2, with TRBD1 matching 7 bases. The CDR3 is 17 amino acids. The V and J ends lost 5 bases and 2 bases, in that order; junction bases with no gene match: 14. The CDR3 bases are TGTGCCAGCAGTCGACTGGGACAGCGACAAATAAACTATGGCTACACCTTC. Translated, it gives CASSRLGQRQINYGYTF.

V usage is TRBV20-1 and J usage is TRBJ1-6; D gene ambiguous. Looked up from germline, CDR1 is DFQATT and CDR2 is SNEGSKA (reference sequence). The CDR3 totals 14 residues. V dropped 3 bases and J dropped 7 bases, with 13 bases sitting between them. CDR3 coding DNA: TGCAGTGCTAGTGTCAGGATAGGAAATTCACCCCTCCACTTT. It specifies CSASVRIGNSPLHF.

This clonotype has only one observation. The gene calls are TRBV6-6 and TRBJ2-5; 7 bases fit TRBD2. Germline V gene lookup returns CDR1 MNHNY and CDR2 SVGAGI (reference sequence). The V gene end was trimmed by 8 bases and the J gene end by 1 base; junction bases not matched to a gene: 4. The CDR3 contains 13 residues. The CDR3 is CASHSGFQETQYF. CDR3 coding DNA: TGTGCCAGCCATAGCGGGTTCCAAGAGACCCAGTACTTC.

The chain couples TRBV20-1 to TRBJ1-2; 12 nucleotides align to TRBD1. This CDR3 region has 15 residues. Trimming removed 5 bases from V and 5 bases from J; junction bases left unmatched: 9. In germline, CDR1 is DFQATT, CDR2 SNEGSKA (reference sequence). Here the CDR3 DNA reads TGCAGTGCTCGGGGACAGGGGGCGTCTGGTTATGGCTACACCTTC. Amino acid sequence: CSARGQGASGYGYTF.

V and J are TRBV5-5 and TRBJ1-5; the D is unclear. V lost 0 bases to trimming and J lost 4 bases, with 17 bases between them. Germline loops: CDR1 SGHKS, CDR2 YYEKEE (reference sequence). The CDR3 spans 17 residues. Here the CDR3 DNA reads TGTGCCAGCAGCTTGGGGCTCAGTGGGCTCGAGAATCAGCCCCAGCATTTT. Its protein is CASSLGLSGLENQPQHF.

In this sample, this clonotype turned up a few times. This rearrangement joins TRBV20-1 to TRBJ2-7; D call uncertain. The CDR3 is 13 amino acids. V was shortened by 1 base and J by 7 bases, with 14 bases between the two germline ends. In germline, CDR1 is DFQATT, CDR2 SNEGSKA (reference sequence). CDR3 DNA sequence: TGCAGTGCTAGAGGCCCCCCACGAATGGAGCAGTACTTC. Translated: CSARGPPRMEQYF.

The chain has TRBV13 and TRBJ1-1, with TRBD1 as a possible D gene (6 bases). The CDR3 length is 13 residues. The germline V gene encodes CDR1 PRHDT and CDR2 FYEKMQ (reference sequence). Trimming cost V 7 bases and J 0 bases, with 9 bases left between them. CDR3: CASKTGLNTEAFF. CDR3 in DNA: TGTGCCAGCAAGACAGGATTGAACACTGAAGCTTTCTTT.

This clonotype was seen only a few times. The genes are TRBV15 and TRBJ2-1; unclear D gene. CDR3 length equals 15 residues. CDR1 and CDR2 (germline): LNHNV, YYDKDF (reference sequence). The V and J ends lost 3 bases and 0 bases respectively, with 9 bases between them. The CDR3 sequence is CATSRAIPSYNEQFF. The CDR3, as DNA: TGTGCCACCAGCAGGGCTATCCCCTCCTACAATGAGCAGTTCTTC.

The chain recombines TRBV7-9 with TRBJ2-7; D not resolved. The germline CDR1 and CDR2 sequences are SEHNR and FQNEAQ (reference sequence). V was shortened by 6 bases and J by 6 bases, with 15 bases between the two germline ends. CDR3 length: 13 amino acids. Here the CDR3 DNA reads TGTGCCAGCAGGCCCCAGGAATTCGGCGAGCAGTACTTC. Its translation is CASRPQEFGEQYF.

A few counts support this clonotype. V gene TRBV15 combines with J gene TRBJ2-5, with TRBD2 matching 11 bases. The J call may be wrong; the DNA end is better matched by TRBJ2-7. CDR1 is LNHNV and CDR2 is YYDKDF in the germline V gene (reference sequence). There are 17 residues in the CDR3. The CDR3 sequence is CATSRELAGAQSYEQYF. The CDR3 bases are TGTGCCACCAGCAGAGAACTAGCGGGGGCCCAATCCTACGAGCAGTACTTC.

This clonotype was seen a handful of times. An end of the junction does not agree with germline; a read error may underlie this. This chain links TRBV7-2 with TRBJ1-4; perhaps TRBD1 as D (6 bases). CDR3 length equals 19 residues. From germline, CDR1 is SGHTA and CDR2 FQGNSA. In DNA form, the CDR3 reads TGTGCCAACAGCTTAATCTGGGGGCGGGCCCGGGGAAAACCCGAAAAACTGTTTTTT. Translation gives CANSLIWGRARGKPEKLFF.

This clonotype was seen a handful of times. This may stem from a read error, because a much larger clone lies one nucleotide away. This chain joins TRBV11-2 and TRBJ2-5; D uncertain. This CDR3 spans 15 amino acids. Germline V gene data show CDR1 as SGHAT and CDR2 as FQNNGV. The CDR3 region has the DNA TGTGCCAGCAGCTACGAGACACAAAGCTCCTACGAGCAGTGCTTC. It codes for CASSYETQSSYEQCF.

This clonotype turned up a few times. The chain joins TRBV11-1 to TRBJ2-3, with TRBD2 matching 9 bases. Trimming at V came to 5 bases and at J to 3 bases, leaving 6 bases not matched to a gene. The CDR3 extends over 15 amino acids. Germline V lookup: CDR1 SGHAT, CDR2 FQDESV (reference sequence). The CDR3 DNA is TGTGCCAGCAGCCCGAGACTAGCGGAGACAGATACGCAGTATTTT. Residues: CASSPRLAETDTQYF.

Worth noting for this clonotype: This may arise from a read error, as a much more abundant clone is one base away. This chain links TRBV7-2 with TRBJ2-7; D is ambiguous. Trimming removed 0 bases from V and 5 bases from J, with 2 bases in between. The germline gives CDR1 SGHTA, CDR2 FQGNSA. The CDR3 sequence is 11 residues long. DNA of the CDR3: TGTGCCAGCAGCTTAGCCCACGAGCAGTACTTC. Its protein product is CASSLAHEQYF.

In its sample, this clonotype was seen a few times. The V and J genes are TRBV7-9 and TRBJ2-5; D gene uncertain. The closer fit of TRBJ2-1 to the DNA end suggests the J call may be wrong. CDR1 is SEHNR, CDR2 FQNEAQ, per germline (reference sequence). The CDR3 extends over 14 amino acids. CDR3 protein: CASSLSSQDHEQFF. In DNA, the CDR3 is TGTGCCAGCAGCTTATCGTCGCAGGACCATGAGCAGTTCTTC.

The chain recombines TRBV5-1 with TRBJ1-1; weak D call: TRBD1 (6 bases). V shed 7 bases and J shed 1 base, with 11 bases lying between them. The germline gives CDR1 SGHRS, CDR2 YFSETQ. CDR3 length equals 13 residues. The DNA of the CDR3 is TGCGCCAGCGGGCCAGGGGAGAACACTGAAGCTTTCTTT. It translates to CASGPGENTEAFF.

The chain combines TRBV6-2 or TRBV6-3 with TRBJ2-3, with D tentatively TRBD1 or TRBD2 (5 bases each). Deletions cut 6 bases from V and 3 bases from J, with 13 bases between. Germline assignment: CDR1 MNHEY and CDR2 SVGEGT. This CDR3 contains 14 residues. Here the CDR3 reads CASRLSGGTDTQYF. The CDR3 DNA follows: TGTGCCAGCAGGCTGAGTGGGGGTACAGATACGCAGTATTTT.